Below are 16 T cell receptor beta chains sequenced from a single sample in a study of CD8 T cells in Susac syndrome. RNA, at about 0.45 to 1 ug, was reverse transcribed with random hexamers. TCRdb re-called the immunoSEQ multiplex PCR reads through MiXCR, storing one row per CDR3 protein. The sample yields approximately 220,000 distinct CDR3 sequences, approximately 90% seen once. Sequencing was carried out using CD8+ T cells from PBMCs. All receptors derive from a human donor with multiple sclerosis.

This sequence joins TRBV7-8 and TRBJ1-5; D gene uncertain. The germline V gene has CDR1 SGHVS and CDR2 FQNEAQ. The CDR3 sequence is 15 residues long. The ends were cut back, 1 base at V and 4 bases at J, with 11 bases in the middle. CDR3: CASSLGGDPNQPQHF. CDR3 DNA sequence: TGTGCCAGCAGCTTAGGTGGTGATCCGAATCAGCCCCAGCATTTT.

The V and J genes are TRBV6-5 and TRBJ2-3; tentative D call: TRBD2 (6 bases). V shed 6 bases and J shed 5 bases, with 18 bases lying between them. From germline, CDR1 is MNHEY and CDR2 SVGAGI. The CDR3 contains 15 residues. The CDR3 coding sequence is TGTGCCAGCAGCCCCGTCGCGGGAATCAAAGATACGCAGTATTTT. Its protein is CASSPVAGIKDTQYF.

This clonotype has more than one count but fewer than ten. DNA of the CDR3: TGCGCCGAACCCGGGGGCGGGAGGAACACAGATACGCAGTATTTT. Encoded protein: CAEPGGGRNTDTQYF. The chain couples TRBV23-1 to TRBJ2-3, with 8 bases identical to TRBD2. TRBV23-1 is placed among ORFs of uncertain function. V shed 11 bases and J 2 bases; nucleotides not matched to a gene: 12. There are 15 residues in the CDR3.

This rearrangement joins TRBV4-1 to TRBJ1-6; 9 nucleotides agree with TRBD1. Trimming cost V 0 bases and J 7 bases; bases outside gene matches: 7. Germline V lookup: CDR1 MGHRA, CDR2 YSYEKL. This CDR3 has 17 residues. The CDR3 protein is CASSQDLSGTGNSPLHF. The DNA for the CDR3 is TGCGCCAGCAGCCAAGACCTGTCCGGGACAGGGAATTCACCCCTCCACTTT.

V usage is TRBV20-1 and J usage is TRBJ1-1; D gene uncertain. From germline, CDR1 is DFQATT and CDR2 SNEGSKA (reference sequence). The V and J ends lost 1 base and 4 bases respectively, with 13 bases between them. CDR3 size: 14 residues. The CDR3 coding sequence is TGCAGTGCTAGAGCGGAGGGAAAATTCACTGAAGCTTTCTTT. It yields the protein CSARAEGKFTEAFF.

Here the CDR3 DNA reads TGTGCCTGGAGGGCCCTTTTGGTTCAGGCGGGTTCTTTTGGCTATGGCTACACCTTC. Its translation: CAWRALLVQAGSFGYGYTF. This sequence joins TRBV30 and TRBJ1-2; unclear D gene. The V end was cut by 3 bases, the J end by 4 bases, with 30 bases between. The CDR3 runs to 19 residues. CDR1 GTSNPN and CDR2 SVGIG come from the germline V gene (reference sequence).

The chain uses TRBV29-1 and TRBJ2-2; TRBD2 aligns across 10 bases. The CDR3 covers 16 residues. The germline V gene encodes CDR1 SQVTM and CDR2 ANQGSEA. The V and J ends lost 0 bases and 4 bases, in that order; junction bases with no gene match: 5. CDR3 amino acids: CSVEDVLAGPTGELFF. CDR3 nucleotide sequence: TGCAGCGTTGAAGATGTACTAGCGGGGCCCACCGGGGAGCTGTTTTTT.

This clonotype appeared once. The chain has TRBV6-5 and TRBJ2-4; perhaps TRBD1 as D (8 bases). The CDR3 covers 15 residues. V was trimmed by 5 bases and J by 3 bases, leaving 14 bases between them. CDR1 is MNHEY and CDR2 is SVGAGI in the germline V gene. The CDR3 bases are TGTGCCAGCAGTACTACAGGGGGGGGCAAAAACATTCAGTACTTC. It translates to CASSTTGGGKNIQYF.

The chain links TRBV11-1 to TRBJ2-7, with D possibly matching TRBD1 (6 bases). V was cut by 2 bases and J by 3 bases, with 8 bases left in between. This CDR3 is 13 amino acids long. Germline V CDR1 and CDR2: SGHAT, FQDESV (reference sequence). CDR3 nucleotides: TGTGCCAGCAGCTTACTACAGGGCTACGAGCAGTACTTC. Its protein is CASSLLQGYEQYF.

The table lists this clonotype with a count of one. The chain combines TRBV9 with TRBJ2-1, with 13 bases aligning to TRBD2. Germline V lookup: CDR1 SGDLS, CDR2 YYNGEE. The J segment lost 5 bases and the V segment lost 5 bases, leaving 7 bases of the junction unmatched. The CDR3 runs to 16 residues. The DNA for the CDR3 is TGTGCCAGCAGTGGACTAGCGGGAGACTCTCACAATGAGCAGTTCTTC. Residues: CASSGLAGDSHNEQFF.

The chain couples TRBV9 to TRBJ2-5; 12 nucleotides line up with TRBD2. This CDR3 comprises 15 residues. Germline CDR1 and CDR2: SGDLS and YYNGEE. Losses at the gene ends were 4 bases for V and 7 bases for J; bases not matched to a gene: 8. Here the CDR3 DNA reads TGTGCCAGCAGCCCCGGACTAGCGGGATTGAGGACCCAGTACTTC. This gives the protein CASSPGLAGLRTQYF.

The V call is TRBV7-9, the J call TRBJ2-1, with 10 bases identical to TRBD2. There are 14 residues in the CDR3. Trimming cost V 7 bases and J 9 bases; bases outside gene matches: 9. Germline values: CDR1 SEHNR, CDR2 FQNEAQ (reference sequence). CDR3 DNA: TGTGCCAGCATCACCCTAGCGGGAGTGGGTGAGCAGTTCTTC. Amino acid sequence: CASITLAGVGEQFF.

The J gene is TRBJ2-7, the V gene TRBV5-4; no definite D call. Trimming removed 10 bases from V and 1 base from J, with 15 bases in between. Germline V CDR1 and CDR2: SGHNT, YYREEE (reference sequence). The CDR3 spans 13 residues. The DNA of the CDR3 is TGTGCCGTCAGCGTTACGGGTTCCTACGAGCAGTACTTC. This gives the protein CAVSVTGSYEQYF.

This chain uses TRBV30 with TRBJ2-7; weak D call: TRBD1 (5 bases). The CDR3 has 13 residues. V was clipped by 5 bases and J by 2 bases, with 13 bases between them. CDR1 GTSNPN and CDR2 SVGIG come from the germline V gene (reference sequence). The CDR3 reads CAWDRLSPYEQYF. Here the CDR3 DNA reads TGTGCCTGGGACAGATTATCCCCCTACGAGCAGTACTTC.

V usage is TRBV10-2 and J usage is TRBJ1-4; no definite D call. Germline CDR1 reads WSHSY; CDR2 reads SAAADI. There are 13 residues in the CDR3. The germline V and J ends were trimmed by 8 bases and 5 bases, with 12 bases remaining between them. The CDR3 region is CASSWGLNEKLFF. The CDR3, as DNA: TGCGCCAGCTCCTGGGGATTAAATGAAAAACTGTTTTTT.

CDR3 region: CASSLSDFYEQYF. The CDR3 DNA sequence: TGTGCCAGCAGCTTGTCAGATTTCTACGAGCAGTACTTC. The rearrangement joins TRBV5-6 to TRBJ2-7; D is uncertain. The germline V and J ends were trimmed by 1 base and 3 bases, with 8 bases remaining between them. The CDR3 consists of 13 residues. Germline values: CDR1 SGHDT, CDR2 YYEEEE.